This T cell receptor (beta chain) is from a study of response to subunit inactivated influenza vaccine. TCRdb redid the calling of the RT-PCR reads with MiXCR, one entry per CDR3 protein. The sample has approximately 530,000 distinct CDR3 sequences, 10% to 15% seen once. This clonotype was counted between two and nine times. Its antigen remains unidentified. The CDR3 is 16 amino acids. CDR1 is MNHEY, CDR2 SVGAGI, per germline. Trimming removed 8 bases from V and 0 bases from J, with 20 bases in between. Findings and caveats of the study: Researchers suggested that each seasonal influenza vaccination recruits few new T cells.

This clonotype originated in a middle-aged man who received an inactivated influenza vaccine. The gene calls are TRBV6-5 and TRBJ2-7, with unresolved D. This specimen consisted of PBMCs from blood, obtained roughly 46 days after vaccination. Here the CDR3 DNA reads TGTGCCAGCGGTTCCTCTTCTGGACGGATCTCCTACGAGCAGTACTTC. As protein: CASGSSSGRISYEQYF.